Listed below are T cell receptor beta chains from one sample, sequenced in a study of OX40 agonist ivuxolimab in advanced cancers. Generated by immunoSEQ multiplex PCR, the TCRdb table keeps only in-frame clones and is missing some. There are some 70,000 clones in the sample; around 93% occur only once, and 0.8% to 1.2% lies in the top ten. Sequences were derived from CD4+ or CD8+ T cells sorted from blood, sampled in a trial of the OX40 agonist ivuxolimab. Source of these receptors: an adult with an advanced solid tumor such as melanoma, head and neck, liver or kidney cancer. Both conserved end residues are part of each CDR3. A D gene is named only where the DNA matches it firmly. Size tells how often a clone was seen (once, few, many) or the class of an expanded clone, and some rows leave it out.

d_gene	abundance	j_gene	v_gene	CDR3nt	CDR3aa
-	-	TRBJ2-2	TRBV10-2	TGCGCCAGCAGTGACTACACCGGGGAGCTGTTTTTT	CASSDYTGELFF
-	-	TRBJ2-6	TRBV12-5	TGTGCTAGTGCCCCTTCTGGGGCCAACGTCCTGACTTTC	CASAPSGANVLTF
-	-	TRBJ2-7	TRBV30	TGTGCCTGGAATTCGGGGTTCCACGAGCAGTACTTC	CAWNSGFHEQYF
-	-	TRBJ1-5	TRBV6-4	TGTGCCAGCAGTGGCCCCCGCCGTCGCATTAGCAATCAGCCCCAGCATTTT	CASSGPRRRISNQPQHF
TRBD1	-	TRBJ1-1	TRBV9	TGTGCCAGCAGGAAATACGTACAGGGGAGTGGCGACACTGAAGCTTTCTTT	CASRKYVQGSGDTEAFF
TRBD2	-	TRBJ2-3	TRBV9	TGTGCCAGCAGCGGGGGAGGGGATTCCACAGATACGCAGTATTTT	CASSGGGDSTDTQYF
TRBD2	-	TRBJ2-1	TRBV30	TGTGCCTGGAGAAAGAGAGCGGGAGGGCCCGCCAATGAGCAGTTCTTC	CAWRKRAGGPANEQFF
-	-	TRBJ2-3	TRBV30	TGTGCCTGGAGTCCTGGGACAGATACGCAGTATTTT	CAWSPGTDTQYF
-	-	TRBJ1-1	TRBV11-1	TGTGCCAGCAGCTTACAACCCGGGAACACTGAAGCTTTCTTT	CASSLQPGNTEAFF
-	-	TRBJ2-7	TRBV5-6	TGTGCCAGCAACGTCCGGGGGCCCGACGAGCAGTACTTC	CASNVRGPDEQYF
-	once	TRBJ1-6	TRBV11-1	TGTGCCAGCAGCTTCGGCAATTCACCCCTCCACTTT	CASSFGNSPLHF
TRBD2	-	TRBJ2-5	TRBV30	TGTGCCTGGAGTGCTAGCGGGGGGTTCTCCCAGACCCAGTACTTC	CAWSASGGFSQTQYF